In this sample, the clone carrying this T cell receptor beta chain is medium-sized. This sample was taken from a study of T cells after somatic rescue of genetic block. This CDR3 spans 13 amino acids. Trimming cost V 7 bases and J 6 bases, with 12 bases left between them. Germline V lookup: CDR1 SGHTA, CDR2 FQGTGA. The method was immunoSEQ multiplex PCR; TCRdb's version includes in-frame clones alone and lacks a portion of them. Among 12,000 or so clones listed, about 76% were seen once. This chain uses TRBV7-3 with TRBJ1-4; D is perhaps TRBD1 (6 bases). The source material was peripheral blood mononuclear cells (PBMCs). The origin of this receptor is a boy younger than 18. CDR3 DNA sequence: TGTGCCAGCATGGGGGGCAAGGATGAAAAACTGTTTTTT. As protein: CASMGGKDEKLFF.